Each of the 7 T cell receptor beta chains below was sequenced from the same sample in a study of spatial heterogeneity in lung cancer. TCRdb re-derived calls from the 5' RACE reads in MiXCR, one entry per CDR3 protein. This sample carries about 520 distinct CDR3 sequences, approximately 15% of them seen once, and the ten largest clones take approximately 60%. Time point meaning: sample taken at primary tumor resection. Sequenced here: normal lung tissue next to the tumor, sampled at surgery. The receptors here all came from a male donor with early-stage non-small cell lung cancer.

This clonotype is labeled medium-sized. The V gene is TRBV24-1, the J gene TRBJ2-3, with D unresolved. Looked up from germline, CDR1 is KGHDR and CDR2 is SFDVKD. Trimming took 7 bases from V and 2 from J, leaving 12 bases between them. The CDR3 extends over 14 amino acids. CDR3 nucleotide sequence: TGTGCCACCAGCCCACAGACACCCACAGATACGCAGTATTTT. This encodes CATSPQTPTDTQYF.

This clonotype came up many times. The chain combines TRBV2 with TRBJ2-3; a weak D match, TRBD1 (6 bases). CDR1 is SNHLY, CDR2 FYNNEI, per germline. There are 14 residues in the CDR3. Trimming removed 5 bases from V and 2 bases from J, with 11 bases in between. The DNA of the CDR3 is TGTGCCAGCAGTCAGGGGATACCCACAGATACGCAGTATTTT. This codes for CASSQGIPTDTQYF.

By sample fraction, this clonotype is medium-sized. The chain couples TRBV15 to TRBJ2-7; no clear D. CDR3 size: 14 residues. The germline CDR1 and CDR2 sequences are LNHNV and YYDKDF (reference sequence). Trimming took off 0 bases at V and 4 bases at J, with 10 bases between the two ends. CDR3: CATSRDESLYEQYF. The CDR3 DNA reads TGTGCCACCAGCAGAGATGAGTCATTATACGAGCAGTACTTC.

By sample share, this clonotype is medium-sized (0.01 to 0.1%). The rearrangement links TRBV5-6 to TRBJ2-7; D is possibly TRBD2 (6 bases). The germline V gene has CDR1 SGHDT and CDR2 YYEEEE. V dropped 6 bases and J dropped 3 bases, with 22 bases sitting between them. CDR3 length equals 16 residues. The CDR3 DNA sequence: TGTGCCAGCACCACGCTGGCTAGCGTCTTATACTACGAGCAGTACTTC. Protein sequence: CASTTLASVLYYEQYF. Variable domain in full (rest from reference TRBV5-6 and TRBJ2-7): DAGVTQSPTHLIKTRGQQVTLRCSPKSGHDTVSWYQQALGQGPQFIFQYYEEEERQRGNFPDRFSGHQFPNYSSELNVNALLLGDSALYLCASTTLASVLYYEQYFGPGTRLTVT.

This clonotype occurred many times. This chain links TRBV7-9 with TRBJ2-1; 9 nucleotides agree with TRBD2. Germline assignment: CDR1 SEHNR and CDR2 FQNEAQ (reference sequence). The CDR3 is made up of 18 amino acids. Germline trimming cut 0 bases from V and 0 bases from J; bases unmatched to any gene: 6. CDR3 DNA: TGTGCCAGCAGCTTAGCTGCGCGGGAGGGACTCTCCTACAATGAGCAGTTCTTC. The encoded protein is CASSLAAREGLSYNEQFF. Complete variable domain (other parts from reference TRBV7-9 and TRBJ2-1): DTGVSQNPRHKITKRGQNVTFRCDPISEHNRLYWYRQTLGQGPEFLTYFQNEAQLEKSRLLSDRFSAERPKGSFSTLEIQRTEQGDSAMYLCASSLAAREGLSYNEQFFGPGTRLTVL.

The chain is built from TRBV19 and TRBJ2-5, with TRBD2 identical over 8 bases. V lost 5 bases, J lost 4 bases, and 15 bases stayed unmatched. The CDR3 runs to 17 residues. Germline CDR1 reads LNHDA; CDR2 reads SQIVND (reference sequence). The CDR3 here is CASSPQRESTGPETQYF. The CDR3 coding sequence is TGTGCCAGTAGTCCTCAGCGGGAGAGTACGGGCCCAGAGACCCAGTACTTC. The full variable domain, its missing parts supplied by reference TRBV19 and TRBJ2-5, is DGGITQSPKYLFRKEGQNVTLSCEQNLNHDAMYWYRQDPGQGLRLIYYSQIVNDFQKGDIAEGYSVSREKKESFPLTVTSAQKNPTAFYLCASSPQRESTGPETQYFGPGTRLLVL.

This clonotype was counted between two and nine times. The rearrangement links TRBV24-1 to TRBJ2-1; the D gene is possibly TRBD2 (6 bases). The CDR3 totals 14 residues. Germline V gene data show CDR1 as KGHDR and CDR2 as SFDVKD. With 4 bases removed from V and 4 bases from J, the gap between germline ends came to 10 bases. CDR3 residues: CATSDSGGYNEQFF. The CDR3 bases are TGTGCCACCAGTGACTCTGGGGGGTACAATGAGCAGTTCTTC.